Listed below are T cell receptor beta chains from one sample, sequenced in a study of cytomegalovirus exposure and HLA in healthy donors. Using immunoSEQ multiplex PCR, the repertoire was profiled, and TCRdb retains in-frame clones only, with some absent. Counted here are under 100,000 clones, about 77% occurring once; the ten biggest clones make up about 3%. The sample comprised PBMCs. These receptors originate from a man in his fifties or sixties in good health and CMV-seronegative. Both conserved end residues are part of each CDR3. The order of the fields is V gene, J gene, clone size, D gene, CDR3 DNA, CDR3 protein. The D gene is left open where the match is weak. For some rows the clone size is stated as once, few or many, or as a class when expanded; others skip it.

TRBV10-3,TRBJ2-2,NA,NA,TGTGCCATCAGTGAGTCGTTTGGCGGCTCGAACACCGGGGAGCTGTTTTTT,CAISESFGGSNTGELFF
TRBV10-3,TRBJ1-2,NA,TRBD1,TGTGCCATCAGTGTTGACAGGGGTCTCGTTGGCTACACCTTC,CAISVDRGLVGYTF
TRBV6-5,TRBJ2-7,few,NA,TGTGCCAGCAGGCCCCGGGTCCAGGGTGGGTTCGAGCAGTACTTC,CASRPRVQGGFEQYF
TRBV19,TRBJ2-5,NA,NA,TGTGCCAGTAGTATCCGGATGGCAGGTCCCATGACCCAGTACTTC,CASSIRMAGPMTQYF
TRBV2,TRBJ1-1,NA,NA,TGTGCCAGCAGTGGAGGGCGCGGAGTTGAAGCTTTCTTT,CASSGGRGVEAFF
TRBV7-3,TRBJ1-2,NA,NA,TGTGCCAGCAGCGGGAGTACAGTTCCTATTGGCTACACCTTC,CASSGSTVPIGYTF
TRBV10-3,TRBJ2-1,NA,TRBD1,TGTGGCGCGACAGGGAACGGTTCCTACAATGAGCAGTTCTTC,CGATGNGSYNEQFF
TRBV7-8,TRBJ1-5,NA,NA,TGTGCCAGCAGCTTATCCAACAGAAATCAGCCCCAGCATTTT,CASSLSNRNQPQHF
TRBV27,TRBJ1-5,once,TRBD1,TGTGCCAGCAGTTCCGCCGTTGTACAGGGGAATCAGCCCCAGCATTTT,CASSSAVVQGNQPQHF
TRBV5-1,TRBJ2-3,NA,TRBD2,TGCGCCAGCAGCCCTACTACTAGCGGGGGGGCAGATACGCAGTATTTT,CASSPTTSGGADTQYF
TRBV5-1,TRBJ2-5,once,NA,TGCGCCAGCAGCTCACAAGAGACCCAGTACTTC,CASSSQETQYF
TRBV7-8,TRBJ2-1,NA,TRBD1,TGTGCCAGCAGCCCTCAAGTGGGGACAGGGGGCATGCAGTTCTTC,CASSPQVGTGGMQFF
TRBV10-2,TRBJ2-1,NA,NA,TGCGCCAGCAGTGAGACTGTGGTCTGGGAGCAGTTCTTC,CASSETVVWEQFF
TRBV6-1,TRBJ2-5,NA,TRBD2,TGTGCCAGCAGTGAATTTGGACTAGATCAAGAGACCCAGTACTTC,CASSEFGLDQETQYF
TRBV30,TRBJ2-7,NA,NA,TGTGCCTGGAGTGTATCGCCGACTGCCTACGAGCAGTACTTC,CAWSVSPTAYEQYF
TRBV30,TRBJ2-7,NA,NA,TGTGCCTGGAGTACAGGTAGCTTAGGGGAGCAGTACTTC,CAWSTGSLGEQYF
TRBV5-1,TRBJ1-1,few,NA,TGCGCCAGCAGCTTGAGACAGCTGGGGACTGAAGCTTTCTTT,CASSLRQLGTEAFF
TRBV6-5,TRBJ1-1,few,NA,TGTGCCAGTTTCCAGAACACTGAAGCTTTCTTT,CASFQNTEAFF
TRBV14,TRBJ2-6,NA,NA,TGTGCCAGCAGCCTCTCAGCAGGGCGAGCCAACGTCCTGACTTTC,CASSLSAGRANVLTF
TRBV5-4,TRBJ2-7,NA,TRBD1,TGTGCCAGCAGTTACCCGGGACAGGGGACCCTCGAGCAGTACTTC,CASSYPGQGTLEQYF
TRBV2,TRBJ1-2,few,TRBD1,TGTGCCAGCACTTCGACAGGGGAATATGGCTACACCTTC,CASTSTGEYGYTF
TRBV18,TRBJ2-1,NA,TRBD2,TGTGCCAGCTCGGAGCGGGGGGTAAACAATGAGCAGTTCTTC,CASSERGVNNEQFF